These 26 T cell receptor beta chains share one sample of origin, sequenced in a study of STAT5B mutations in CD4+ large granular lymphocyte leukemia. The method was immunoSEQ multiplex PCR; TCRdb's version includes in-frame clones alone and lacks a portion of them. The data contain about 9,600 clones, roughly 83% of them singletons. Material: PBMCs. All receptors come from a man aged 55 to 70 with CD4+ T-cell large granular lymphocyte leukemia.

The J gene is TRBJ2-3, the V gene TRBV27; 12 positions match TRBD2. V shed 8 bases and J 3 bases; nucleotides not matched to a gene: 12. The CDR3 is 17 residues long. CDR1 is MNHEY and CDR2 is SMNVEV in the germline V gene (reference sequence). CDR3 protein: CASGTATSGRGTDTQYF. CDR3 DNA sequence: TGTGCCAGCGGGACTGCGACTAGCGGGAGAGGTACAGATACGCAGTATTTT.

This clone appeared a few times. V is TRBV5-5 and J is TRBJ1-2, with TRBD1 as a possible D gene (6 bases). The V end was cut by 3 bases, the J end by 3 bases, with 9 bases between. CDR3 length: 13 residues. The V gene's germline CDR1 is SGHKS and CDR2 YYEKEE (reference sequence). The CDR3 loop reads CASSSTGDYGYTF. The DNA of the CDR3 is TGTGCCAGCAGCTCGACAGGTGACTATGGCTACACCTTC.

J is TRBJ1-3 and V is TRBV15; 7 nucleotides line up with TRBD1. This CDR3 contains 15 residues. V dropped 5 bases and J dropped 4; count of bases not matched to a gene: 8. The V gene's germline CDR1 is LNHNV and CDR2 YYDKDF (reference sequence). The CDR3 nucleotides are TGTGCCACCAGCTTATACAGGGGAGCCGGAAACACCATATATTTT. Translation: CATSLYRGAGNTIYF.

This sequence joins TRBV7-9 and TRBJ2-7, with 10 bases fitting TRBD1. The CDR3 is 14 amino acids. Per germline, CDR1 SEHNR and CDR2 FQNEAQ (reference sequence). V dropped 5 bases and J dropped 2; count of bases not matched to a gene: 3. CDR3 amino acids: CASSQTGGTYEQYF. The CDR3 coding sequence is TGTGCCAGCAGCCAGACAGGGGGCACCTACGAGCAGTACTTC.

The chain recombines TRBV2 with TRBJ2-5, with 9 bases matching TRBD2. CDR1 and CDR2 from the germline V gene are SNHLY and FYNNEI. This CDR3 has 15 residues. V dropped 6 bases and J dropped 2; count of bases not matched to a gene: 7. The CDR3 DNA follows: TGTGCCAGCAGCAACAGACTAGCGGCTCAAGAGACCCAGTACTTC. Translation: CASSNRLAAQETQYF. Combining the CDR3 with reference TRBV2 and TRBJ2-5 gives the whole variable domain EPEVTQTPSHQVTQMGQEVILRCVPISNHLYFYWYRQILGQKVEFLVSFYNNEISEKSEIFDDQFSVERPDGSNFTLKIRSTKLEDSAMYFCASSNRLAAQETQYFGPGTRLLVL.

V and J are TRBV29-1 and TRBJ2-1; possibly TRBD2 for D (5 bases). From germline, CDR1 is SQVTM and CDR2 ANQGSEA. V was clipped by 3 bases and J by 8 bases, with 14 bases between them. The CDR3 is 13 amino acids. The CDR3 sequence: CSVEGELSDEQFF. CDR3 DNA: TGCAGCGTTGAGGGAGAATTATCGGATGAGCAGTTCTTC.

This chain links TRBV19 with TRBJ1-5; 8 nucleotides line up with TRBD1. V lost 5 bases to trimming and J lost 13 bases; unmatched junction nucleotides: 7. The germline gives CDR1 LNHDA, CDR2 SQIVND (reference sequence). This CDR3 contains 12 residues. The CDR3 region has the DNA TGTGCCAGTAGTCTCGGACAGGGTCGGCAGCATTTT. Translated: CASSLGQGRQHF. Full variable domain (rest looked up from reference TRBV19 and TRBJ1-5): DGGITQSPKYLFRKEGQNVTLSCEQNLNHDAMYWYRQDPGQGLRLIYYSQIVNDFQKGDIAEGYSVSREKKESFPLTVTSAQKNPTAFYLCASSLGQGRQHFGDGTRLSIL.

By proportion, this clone is medium-sized (0.01 to 0.1%). The chain recombines TRBV18 with TRBJ2-7; TRBD1 agrees at 7 bases. The germline V gene has CDR1 KGHSH and CDR2 LQKENI. V lost 6 bases, J lost 0 bases, and 2 bases stayed unmatched. The CDR3 runs 13 residues. Written as DNA, the CDR3 is TGTGCCAGCTCGGGGGACAGCTCCTACGAGCAGTACTTC. As protein: CASSGDSSYEQYF.

J is TRBJ2-5 and V is TRBV7-3, with D uncertain. Trimming shortened V by 2 bases and J by 1 base, and 11 bases separated the two germline ends. The CDR3 runs 15 residues. Germline V lookup: CDR1 SGHTA, CDR2 FQGTGA. Here the CDR3 reads CASSLDPSGQETQYF. In nucleotides, the CDR3 is TGTGCCAGCAGCTTAGATCCGTCAGGCCAAGAGACCCAGTACTTC. The full variable domain, in which reference TRBV7-3 and TRBJ2-5 provide the parts outside the CDR3, is GAGVSQTPSNKVTEKGKYVELRCDPISGHTALYWYRQSLGQGPEFLIYFQGTGAADDSGLPNDRFFAVRPEGSVSTLKIQRTERGDSAVYLCASSLDPSGQETQYFGPGTRLLVL.

This chain links TRBV7-2 with TRBJ1-2; D possibly corresponds to TRBD1 (5 bases). The CDR3 contains 15 residues. The V gene's germline CDR1 is SGHTA and CDR2 FQGNSA. Trimming stripped 5 bases from V and 2 bases from J, with 15 bases between. In DNA form, the CDR3 reads TGTGCCAGCAGCCCCCGCCGGGGGTACAACTATGGCTACACCTTC. Its protein product is CASSPRRGYNYGYTF.

The J gene is TRBJ1-3, the V gene TRBV10-3; 10 bases agree with TRBD1. Looked up from germline, CDR1 is ENHRY and CDR2 is SYGVKD. Trimming removed 6 bases from V and 3 bases from J; junction bases left unmatched: 5. The CDR3 contains 15 residues. CDR3 DNA sequence: TGTGCCATCAGCGGACAGGGGGTGGGTGGAAACACCATATATTTT. Its protein is CAISGQGVGGNTIYF.

The gene calls are TRBV27 and TRBJ1-1; D is uncertain. Deletions cut 6 bases from V and 7 bases from J, with 15 bases between. The CDR3 extends over 13 amino acids. Germline assignment: CDR1 MNHEY and CDR2 SMNVEV (reference sequence). CDR3 amino acids: CASSFRERDEAFF. The CDR3 DNA reads TGTGCCAGCAGCTTTCGGGAAAGGGATGAAGCTTTCTTT.

This clone was recorded once. The V and J genes are TRBV19 and TRBJ2-1, with 10 bases that match TRBD2. CDR3 length: 13 amino acids. Germline CDR1 LNHDA, CDR2 SQIVND (reference sequence). V gave up 7 bases and J gave up 15 bases; unmatched junction bases: 12. In nucleotides, the CDR3 is TGTGCCAGTACCACGGATTCTAGCGGGAGCCCGTTCTTC. Residues: CASTTDSSGSPFF.

The chain has TRBV20-1 and TRBJ2-3; D gene ambiguous. V dropped 5 bases and J dropped 3 bases, with 6 bases sitting between them. The CDR3 runs 11 residues. Germline CDR1 reads DFQATT; CDR2 reads SNEGSKA (reference sequence). The CDR3, as DNA: TGCAGTGCTGCAGGAACAGATACGCAGTATTTT. Its protein is CSAAGTDTQYF.

The chain links TRBV6-5 to TRBJ2-1; D is perhaps TRBD2 (6 bases). Looked up from germline, CDR1 is MNHEY and CDR2 is SVGAGI. The ends were cut back, 6 bases at V and 2 bases at J, with 11 bases in the middle. This CDR3 comprises 14 residues. The CDR3 protein is CASSRGTAYNEQFF. In nucleotides, the CDR3 is TGTGCCAGCAGCCGGGGGACCGCCTACAATGAGCAGTTCTTC.

This clone has only one observation. V usage is TRBV4-3 and J usage is TRBJ2-7; D call uncertain. Deletions cut 4 bases from V and 0 bases from J, with 13 bases between. Germline-derived CDR1 and CDR2 are LGHNA and YSLEER. This CDR3 region has 15 residues. CDR3 DNA: TGCGCCAGCAGCCCCCAAGTTCTGGGCTCCTACGAGCAGTACTTC. Its protein product is CASSPQVLGSYEQYF.

The chain employs TRBV15 and TRBJ1-1, with D unclear. CDR3 length: 13 amino acids. Between the trimmed V and J ends, which lost 0 bases and 7 bases, there was a span of 9 bases. Per the germline V gene, CDR1 is LNHNV and CDR2 is YYDKDF (reference sequence). Here the CDR3 reads CATSRDSGFEAFF. The DNA for the CDR3 is TGTGCCACCAGCAGAGATTCGGGCTTTGAAGCTTTCTTT.

This clone was detected only a few times. V is TRBV27 and J is TRBJ1-2; TRBD1 aligns across 7 bases. This CDR3 spans 14 amino acids. The V gene's germline CDR1 is MNHEY and CDR2 SMNVEV (reference sequence). With 6 bases clipped from V and 4 bases from J, the junction kept 8 bases outside the gene matches. The CDR3 nucleotides are TGTGCCAGCAGGAGCTTACAGGGGAGCTATGGCTACACCTTC. Translated, it gives CASRSLQGSYGYTF.

The rearrangement uses TRBV19 and TRBJ1-1; D unresolved. The V and J ends lost 5 bases and 11 bases respectively, with 18 bases between them. The CDR3 loop spans 13 amino acids. The V gene's germline CDR1 is LNHDA and CDR2 SQIVND (reference sequence). CDR3 nucleotide sequence: TGTGCCAGTAGTTCGACGGGGATGGTGTGGGCTTTCTTT. This translates into CASSSTGMVWAFF.

V and J are TRBV5-6 and TRBJ2-7, with D uncertain. The CDR3 spans 14 residues. The ends were cut back, 1 base at V and 3 bases at J, with 11 bases in the middle. Germline CDR1 is SGHDT and CDR2 is YYEEEE. The DNA for the CDR3 is TGTGCCAGCAGCTTGATGCGGCAGTTCTACGAGCAGTACTTC. This sequence encodes CASSLMRQFYEQYF.

This chain uses TRBV7-2 with TRBJ2-3; D remains ambiguous. Germline CDR1 SGHTA, CDR2 FQGNSA. V lost 3 bases to trimming and J lost 6 bases, with 13 bases between them. The CDR3 contains 14 residues. This CDR3 reads CASSFRGPRDTQYF. The CDR3 bases are TGTGCCAGCAGCTTTCGAGGCCCTCGCGATACGCAGTATTTT.

The J gene is TRBJ1-1, the V gene TRBV6-1; D perhaps matches TRBD1 (6 bases). This CDR3 has 14 amino acids. V was cut by 7 bases and J by 0 bases, with 12 bases left in between. Germline CDR1 is MNHNS and CDR2 is SASEGT. The CDR3 sequence: CASIQGMMNTEAFF. In nucleotides, the CDR3 is TGTGCCAGCATACAGGGCATGATGAACACTGAAGCTTTCTTT.

V usage is TRBV1 and J usage is TRBJ2-5; the table gives TRBD2 as D, unverified against the DNA. TRBV1 is shown as a pseudogene. The CDR3 runs 19 residues. CDR3 sequence (DNA): TGCACCAGCAGCGACACGACTCCAGGACTAGCGGGAGTTCAAGAGACCCAGTACTTC. This translates into CTSSDTTPGLAGVQETQYF.

This chain uses TRBV19 with TRBJ1-2, with TRBD1 matching 7 bases. Germline V gene lookup returns CDR1 LNHDA and CDR2 SQIVND (reference sequence). This CDR3 is built from 14 residues. The junction had 6 bases not matched to a gene; V was cut back by 5 bases and J by 3 bases. The CDR3 DNA sequence: TGTGCCAGTAGTTTAAGACAGGGCGACTATGGCTACACCTTC. This sequence encodes CASSLRQGDYGYTF.

V and J are TRBV7-2 and TRBJ2-1; D call uncertain. The CDR3 extends over 13 amino acids. Per the germline V gene, CDR1 is SGHTA and CDR2 is FQGNSA. V was trimmed by 1 base and J by 4 bases, leaving 5 bases between them. CDR3 nucleotide sequence: TGTGCCAGCAGCTTAGACTGGTACAATGAGCAGTTCTTC. As protein: CASSLDWYNEQFF.

This rearrangement joins TRBV7-2 to TRBJ2-7, with no clear D. CDR1 and CDR2 from the germline V gene are SGHTA and FQGNSA. The CDR3 loop spans 13 amino acids. Trimming took off 1 base at V and 4 bases at J, with 8 bases between the two ends. CDR3 loop: CASSLGVGYEQYF. CDR3 DNA sequence: TGTGCCAGCAGCTTAGGTGTCGGATACGAGCAGTACTTC.